This is a list of T cell receptor beta chains from one sample in a study of identical twins. TCRdb itself ran the 5' RACE reads through MiXCR, one entry per CDR3 protein. The table lists under 250,000 distinct CDR3 sequences, approximately 11% of them singletons. The data also belong to a second study, concerning yellow fever vaccine responses in identical twins.

The material sequenced was memory (CD45RO+) T cells sorted from blood. These receptors were obtained from a woman between 18 and 29 years old in good health. CDR3s include the opening cysteine and the closing phenylalanine or tryptophan. A D gene is named only where the DNA matches it firmly. Expanded clones are given a class, and other clones once, few, many or no size at all.

-	TRBJ2-1	TRBV28	-	14	CASSFPTGSHEQFF	TGTGCCAGCAGTTTTCCCACAGGGTCCCATGAGCAGTTCTTC
-	TRBJ2-1	TRBV12-3/TRBV12-4	TRBD2	14	CASSFGGSSNEQFF	TGTGCCAGCAGTTTCGGGGGGAGTTCCAATGAGCAGTTCTTC
-	TRBJ2-5	TRBV18	-	16	CASSPSGGAKQETQYF	TGTGCCAGCTCGCCCTCGGGCGGGGCCAAACAAGAGACCCAGTACTTC
few	TRBJ2-5	TRBV20-1	-	16	CSATVITGVGWETQYF	TGCAGTGCTACAGTAATTACGGGAGTAGGGTGGGAGACCCAGTACTTC
few	TRBJ2-7	TRBV7-2	-	15	CASSHRASRAYEQYF	TGTGCCAGCAGCCACAGAGCTAGCAGAGCCTACGAGCAGTACTTC
-	TRBJ2-1	TRBV7-2	TRBD2	15	CASSLGTSGVVEQFF	TGTGCCAGCAGCTTAGGGACTAGCGGAGTAGTTGAGCAGTTCTTC
many	TRBJ2-3	TRBV7-9	TRBD2	16	CASSPSGASGSWTQYF	TGTGCCAGCAGTCCTAGTGGGGCTAGCGGGAGTTGGACGCAGTATTTT
few	TRBJ2-5	TRBV5-1	-	12	CASSLLEETQYF	TGCGCCAGCAGCTTGCTAGAAGAGACCCAGTACTTC
few	TRBJ2-5	TRBV10-1	TRBD1	16	CASSETPGTAKETQYF	TGCGCCAGCAGTGAAACCCCCGGGACAGCTAAAGAGACCCAGTACTTC
few	TRBJ1-1	TRBV7-9	TRBD1	12	CASNRQGSEAFF	TGTGCCAGCAATCGACAGGGTTCTGAAGCTTTCTTT
-	TRBJ2-1	TRBV15	-	15	CATSRDTAGPNEQFF	TGTGCCACCAGCAGAGATACGGCAGGGCCGAATGAGCAGTTCTTC
many	TRBJ2-5	TRBV12-3/TRBV12-4	TRBD1	14	CASSLWDRQETQYF	TGTGCCAGCAGTTTATGGGACAGGCAAGAGACCCAGTACTTC
-	TRBJ1-5	TRBV28	-	15	CASFRRRGVGEPQHF	TGTGCCAGCTTCCGCCGACGGGGAGTGGGGGAGCCCCAGCATTTT
-	TRBJ2-2	TRBV7-2	-	16	CASSRQGRANTGELFF	TGTGCCAGCAGCCGCCAGGGACGCGCGAACACCGGGGAGCTGTTTTTT
few	TRBJ2-2	TRBV28	-	13	CASLGANTGELFF	TGTGCCAGCCTGGGGGCAAACACCGGGGAGCTGTTTTTT
-	TRBJ1-2	TRBV23-1	-	17	CASSQRGRTQATYGYTF	TGCGCCAGCAGTCAACGGGGGCGGACACAAGCAACCTATGGCTACACCTTC
few	TRBJ2-7	TRBV7-8	TRBD2	15	CASSLERTSGYEQYF	TGTGCCAGCAGCTTAGAGCGGACTAGCGGTTACGAGCAGTACTTC
-	TRBJ2-1	TRBV9	TRBD2	13	CASSSGGLYEQFF	TGTGCCAGCAGTAGCGGGGGGCTATATGAGCAGTTCTTC
-	TRBJ1-1	TRBV14	-	16	CASSQEGFKGEGEAFF	TGTGCCAGCAGCCAAGAGGGGTTTAAGGGGGAAGGTGAAGCTTTCTTT
few	TRBJ2-1	TRBV21-1	-	19	CASSNALYGGQGGDNEQFF	TGTGCCAGCAGCAACGCGTTATATGGGGGACAGGGTGGAGACAATGAGCAGTTCTTC
-	TRBJ1-1	TRBV6-5	-	15	CASSYRESMNTEAFF	TGTGCCAGCAGTTACCGGGAGTCCATGAACACTGAAGCTTTCTTT
few	TRBJ2-4	TRBV4-1	-	21	CASSHRPPSGGGSKAKNIQYF	TGCGCCAGCAGCCATCGACCCCCTTCCGGGGGCGGATCGAAGGCCAAAAACATTCAGTACTTC
-	TRBJ2-7	TRBV20-1	TRBD2	15	CSAKPGLAGFYEQYF	TGCAGTGCTAAGCCGGGACTAGCGGGGTTTTACGAGCAGTACTTC
few	TRBJ2-1	TRBV2	-	10	CASRGYEQFF	TGTGCCAGCAGGGGCTATGAGCAGTTCTTC
many	TRBJ2-2	TRBV11-2	TRBD2	15	CASSSGLGRAGELFF	TGTGCCAGCAGCTCAGGACTAGGTCGGGCCGGGGAGCTGTTTTTT
-	TRBJ1-5	TRBV20-1	TRBD1	16	CSANSNRGGSNQPQHF	TGCAGTGCTAACTCAAACAGGGGGGGAAGCAATCAGCCCCAGCATTTT
-	TRBJ1-6	TRBV3-1	TRBD1	14	CASNQGARNSPLHF	TGTGCCAGCAATCAGGGGGCCAGAAATTCACCCCTCCACTTT
-	TRBJ2-2	TRBV18	-	16	CASLVRGPMNTGELFF	TGTGCCAGCCTAGTGAGGGGCCCTATGAACACCGGGGAGCTGTTTTTT
few	TRBJ1-1	TRBV14	-	12	CASSQDRLVAFF	TGTGCCAGCAGCCAAGATCGGCTTGTAGCTTTCTTT
-	TRBJ2-1	TRBV6-2/TRBV6-3	TRBD2	11	CASSQGLVQFF	TGTGCCAGCAGTCAAGGACTAGTTCAGTTCTTC
few	TRBJ2-3	TRBV11-2	TRBD1	15	CASSSDRGPTDTQYF	TGTGCCAGCAGTTCCGACAGGGGGCCCACAGATACGCAGTATTTT
many	TRBJ2-1	TRBV11-1	-	16	CASSLGGGVQVDEQFF	TGTGCCAGCAGCTTAGGAGGAGGGGTCCAGGTGGATGAGCAGTTCTTC
-	TRBJ1-2	TRBV4-1	TRBD1	15	CASSQEGTGVGGYTF	TGCGCCAGCAGCCAAGAAGGGACAGGGGTGGGTGGCTACACCTTC
-	TRBJ2-1	TRBV18	-	12	CASSPGGYEQFF	TGTGCCAGCTCACCAGGGGGGTATGAGCAGTTCTTC
few	TRBJ1-1	TRBV7-9	-	14	CASSQELVNAEAFF	TGTGCCAGCAGTCAAGAGCTGGTTAATGCTGAAGCTTTCTTT